The present TCR beta chain was sequenced within a study of control samples from healthy donors and cancer patients. The CDR3 covers 16 residues. With 3 bases clipped from V and 4 bases from J, the junction kept 3 bases outside the gene matches. The V gene's germline CDR1 is SSHAT and CDR2 FNYEAQ (reference sequence). TCRdb keeps only in-frame clones here, not all; method: immunoSEQ multiplex PCR. The table records roughly 92,000 clones, roughly nine tenths of them present only once. Sequencing was performed on blood. This chain links TRBV7-7 with TRBJ2-3; TRBD2 matches at 14 bases. The clonotype originates from a woman aged 55 to 70 in good health. In nucleotides, the CDR3 is TGTGCCAGCAGCTTGGGGACTAGCGGGAGCGCAGATACGCAGTATTTT. Protein sequence: CASSLGTSGSADTQYF. The full variable domain, completed using reference TRBV7-7 and TRBJ2-3, is GAGVSQSPRYKVTKRGQDVTLRCDPISSHATLYWYQQALGQGPEFLTYFNYEAQPDKSGLPSDRFSAERPEGSISTLTIQRTEQRDSAMYRCASSLGTSGSADTQYFGPGTRLTVL.